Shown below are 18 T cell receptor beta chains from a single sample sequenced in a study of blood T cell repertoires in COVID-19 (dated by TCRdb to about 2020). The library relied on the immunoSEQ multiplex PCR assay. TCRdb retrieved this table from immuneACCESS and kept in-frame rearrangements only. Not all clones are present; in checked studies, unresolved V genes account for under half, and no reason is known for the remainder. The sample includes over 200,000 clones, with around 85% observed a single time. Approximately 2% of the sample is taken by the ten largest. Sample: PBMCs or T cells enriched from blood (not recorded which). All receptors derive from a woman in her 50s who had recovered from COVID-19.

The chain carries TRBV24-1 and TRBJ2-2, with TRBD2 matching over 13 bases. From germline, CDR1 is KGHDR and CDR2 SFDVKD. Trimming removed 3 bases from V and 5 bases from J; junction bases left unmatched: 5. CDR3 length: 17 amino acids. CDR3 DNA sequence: TGTGCCACCAGTGATACTAGCGGGAGGGCCGGGACCGGGGAGCTGTTTTTT. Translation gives CATSDTSGRAGTGELFF.

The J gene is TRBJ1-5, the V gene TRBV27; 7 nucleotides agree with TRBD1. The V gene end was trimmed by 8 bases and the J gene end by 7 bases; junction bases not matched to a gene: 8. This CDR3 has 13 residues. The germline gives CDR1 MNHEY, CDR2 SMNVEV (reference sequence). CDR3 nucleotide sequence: TGTGCCAGCGCTCATACAGGGGTGCAGCCCCAGCATTTT. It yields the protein CASAHTGVQPQHF.

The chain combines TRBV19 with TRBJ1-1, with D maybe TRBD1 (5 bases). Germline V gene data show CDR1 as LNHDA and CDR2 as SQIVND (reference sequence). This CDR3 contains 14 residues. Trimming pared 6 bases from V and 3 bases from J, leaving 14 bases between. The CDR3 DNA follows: TGTGCCAGTAGCCTCTTCTTGGGGCACACTGAAGCTTTCTTT. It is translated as CASSLFLGHTEAFF.

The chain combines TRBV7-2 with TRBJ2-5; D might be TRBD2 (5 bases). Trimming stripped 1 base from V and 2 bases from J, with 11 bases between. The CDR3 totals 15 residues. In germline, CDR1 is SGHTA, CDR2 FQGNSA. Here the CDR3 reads CASSLVGRDQETQYF. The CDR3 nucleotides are TGTGCCAGCAGCTTAGTTGGGAGAGATCAAGAGACCCAGTACTTC.

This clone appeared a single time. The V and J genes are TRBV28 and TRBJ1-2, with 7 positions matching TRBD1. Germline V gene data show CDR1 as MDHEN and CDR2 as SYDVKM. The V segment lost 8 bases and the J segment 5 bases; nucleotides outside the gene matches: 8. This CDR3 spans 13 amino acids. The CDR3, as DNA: TGTGCCAGCCTTCAGGGGACAGCTTATGGCTACACCTTC. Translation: CASLQGTAYGYTF.

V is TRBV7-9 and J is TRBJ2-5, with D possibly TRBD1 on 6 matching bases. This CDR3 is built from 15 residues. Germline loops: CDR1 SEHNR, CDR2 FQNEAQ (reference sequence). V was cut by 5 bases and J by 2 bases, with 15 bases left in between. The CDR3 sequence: CASSPRLGTQETQYF. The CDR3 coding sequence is TGTGCCAGCAGCCCCAGATTAGGGACACAAGAGACCCAGTACTTC. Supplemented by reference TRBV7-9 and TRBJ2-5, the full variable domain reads DTGVSQNPRHKITKRGQNVTFRCDPISEHNRLYWYRQTLGQGPEFLTYFQNEAQLEKSRLLSDRFSAERPKGSFSTLEIQRTEQGDSAMYLCASSPRLGTQETQYFGPGTRLLVL.

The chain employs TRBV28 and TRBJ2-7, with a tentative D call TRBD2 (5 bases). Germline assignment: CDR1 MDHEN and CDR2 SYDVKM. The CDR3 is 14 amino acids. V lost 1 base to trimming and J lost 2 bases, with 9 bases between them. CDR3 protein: CASSLLGATYEQYF. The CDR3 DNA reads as TGTGCCAGCAGTTTATTGGGAGCCACCTACGAGCAGTACTTC.

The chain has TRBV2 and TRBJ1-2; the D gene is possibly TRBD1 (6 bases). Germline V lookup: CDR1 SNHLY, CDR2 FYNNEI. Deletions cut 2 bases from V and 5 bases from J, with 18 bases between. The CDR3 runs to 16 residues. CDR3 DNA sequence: TGTGCCAGCAGTGAATGGGTGACAGGCGGATTATATGGCTACACCTTC. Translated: CASSEWVTGGLYGYTF.

In nucleotides, the CDR3 is TGTGCCAGCAGCGGGACAGGGACTCCGCTCCTCCACTTT. It encodes CASSGTGTPLLHF. The J gene is TRBJ1-6, the V gene TRBV28, with TRBD1 identical over 9 bases. CDR1 and CDR2 (germline): MDHEN, SYDVKM. CDR3 size: 13 residues. V lost 6 bases to trimming and J lost 15 bases; unmatched junction nucleotides: 9.

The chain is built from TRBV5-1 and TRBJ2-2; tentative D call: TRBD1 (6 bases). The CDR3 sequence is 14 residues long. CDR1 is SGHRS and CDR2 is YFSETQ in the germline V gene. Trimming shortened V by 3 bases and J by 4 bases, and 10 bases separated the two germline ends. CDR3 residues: CASSSTGRTGELFF. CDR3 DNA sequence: TGCGCCAGCAGCTCTACAGGGCGCACCGGGGAGCTGTTTTTT. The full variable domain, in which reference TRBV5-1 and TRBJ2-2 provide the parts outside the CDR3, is KAGVTQTPRYLIKTRGQQVTLSCSPISGHRSVSWYQQTPGQGLQFLFEYFSETQRNKGNFPGRFSGRQFSNSRSEMNVSTLELGDSALYLCASSSTGRTGELFFGEGSRLTVL.

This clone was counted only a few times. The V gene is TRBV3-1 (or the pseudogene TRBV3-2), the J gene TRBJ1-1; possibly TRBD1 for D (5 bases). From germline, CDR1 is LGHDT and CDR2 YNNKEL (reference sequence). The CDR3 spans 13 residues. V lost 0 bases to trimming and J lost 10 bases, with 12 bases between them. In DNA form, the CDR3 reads TGTGCCAGCAGCCAAGAAGGGCAGGGAGGAGCTTTCTTT. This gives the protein CASSQEGQGGAFF.

CDR3 residues: CASRPRQGRLETQYF. The CDR3 DNA sequence: TGCGCCAGCAGACCTCGACAGGGACGCTTAGAGACCCAGTACTTC. The genes are TRBV4-1 and TRBJ2-5, with 7 bases aligning to TRBD1. Germline-derived CDR1 and CDR2 are MGHRA and YSYEKL. V gave up 6 bases and J gave up 4 bases; unmatched junction bases: 11. The CDR3 has 15 amino acids.

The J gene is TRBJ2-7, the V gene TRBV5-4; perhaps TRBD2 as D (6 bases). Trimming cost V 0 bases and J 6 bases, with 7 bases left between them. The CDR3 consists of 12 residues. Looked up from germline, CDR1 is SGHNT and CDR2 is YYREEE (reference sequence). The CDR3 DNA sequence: TGTGCCAGCAGCTTGGGGGGAGGCGAGCAGTACTTC. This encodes CASSLGGGEQYF.

In DNA form, the CDR3 reads TGTGCCAGCAGCTTGGGGACAGATAGCAATCAGCCCCAGCATTTT. Translating it yields CASSLGTDSNQPQHF. The chain is built from TRBV7-6 and TRBJ1-5; 7 bases line up with TRBD1. Germline lookup yields CDR1 SGHVS and CDR2 FNYEAQ. CDR3 length equals 15 residues. V shed 3 bases and J 0 bases; nucleotides not matched to a gene: 2.

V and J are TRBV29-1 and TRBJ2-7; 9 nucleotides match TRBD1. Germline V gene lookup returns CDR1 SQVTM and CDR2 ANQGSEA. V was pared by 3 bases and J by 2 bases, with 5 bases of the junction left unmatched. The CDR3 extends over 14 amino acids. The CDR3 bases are TGCAGCGTTGACACCGGGACAGGGACCTACGAGCAGTACTTC. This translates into CSVDTGTGTYEQYF.

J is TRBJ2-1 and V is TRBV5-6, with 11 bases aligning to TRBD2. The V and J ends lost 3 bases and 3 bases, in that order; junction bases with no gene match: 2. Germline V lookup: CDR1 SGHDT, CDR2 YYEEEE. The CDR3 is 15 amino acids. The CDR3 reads CASSYGTSGYNEQFF. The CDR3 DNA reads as TGTGCCAGCAGCTACGGGACTAGCGGCTACAATGAGCAGTTCTTC.

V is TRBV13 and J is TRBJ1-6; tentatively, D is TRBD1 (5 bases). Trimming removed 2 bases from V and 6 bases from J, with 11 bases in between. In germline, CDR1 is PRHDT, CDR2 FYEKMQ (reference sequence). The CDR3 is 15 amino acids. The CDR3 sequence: CASSLRGTLNSPLHF. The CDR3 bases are TGTGCCAGCAGCTTAAGGGGTACCCTTAATTCACCCCTCCACTTT.

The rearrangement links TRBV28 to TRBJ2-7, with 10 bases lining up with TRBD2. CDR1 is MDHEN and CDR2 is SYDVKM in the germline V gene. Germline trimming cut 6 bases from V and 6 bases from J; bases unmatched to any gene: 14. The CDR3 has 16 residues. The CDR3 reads CASSLGLAGVMSEQYF. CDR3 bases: TGTGCCAGCAGCCTTGGCCTAGCGGGAGTCATGAGCGAGCAGTACTTC.